Below, 27 T cell receptor beta chains from the same sample are listed, as sequenced in a study of shared clonotypes between healthy human individuals. Produced via immunoSEQ multiplex PCR; TCRdb's table is partial and in-frame only. The sample includes about 1.1 million clones, around 77% of them seen just once. Sequenced material: memory CD4+ T cells from PBMCs. The subset: CD45RA-negative fraction. The receptors originated from a man aged 18 to 30 in good health. Some clones in this sample may be carry-over from other donors' samples.

This rearrangement joins TRBV5-4 to TRBJ2-7, with 12 bases matching TRBD2. V shed 6 bases, J shed 7 bases, and the junction held 5 bases outside the gene matches. Germline CDR1 SGHNT, CDR2 YYREEE (reference sequence). The CDR3 runs 13 residues. CDR3 residues: CASKSGLAGEQYF. The CDR3 nucleotides are TGTGCCAGCAAATCCGGACTAGCGGGAGAGCAGTACTTC. Full variable domain (missing parts from reference TRBV5-4 and TRBJ2-7): ETGVTQSPTHLIKTRGQQVTLRCSSQSGHNTVSWYQQALGQGPQFIFQYYREEENGRGNFPPRFSGLQFPNYSSELNVNALELDDSALYLCASKSGLAGEQYFGPGTRLTVT.

The chain is built from TRBV2 and TRBJ2-1; D call uncertain. The CDR3 is 13 residues long. V lost 2 bases, J lost 5 bases, and 7 bases lay in between. Germline CDR1 reads SNHLY; CDR2 reads FYNNEI. CDR3: CASSEIADNEQFF. The CDR3 region has the DNA TGTGCCAGCAGTGAAATCGCCGACAATGAGCAGTTCTTC. The whole variable domain, remainder taken from reference TRBV2 and TRBJ2-1, is EPEVTQTPSHQVTQMGQEVILRCVPISNHLYFYWYRQILGQKVEFLVSFYNNEISEKSEIFDDQFSVERPDGSNFTLKIRSTKLEDSAMYFCASSEIADNEQFFGPGTRLTVL.

This clone has just a few counts. The chain employs TRBV2 and TRBJ1-1, with D unclear. Germline assignment: CDR1 SNHLY and CDR2 FYNNEI. V lost 2 bases to trimming and J lost 0 bases, with 13 bases between them. The CDR3 is 16 residues long. CDR3 residues: CASSETPLGMNTEAFF. CDR3 in DNA: TGTGCCAGCAGTGAAACTCCGTTGGGGATGAACACTGAAGCTTTCTTT.

A word on this clone: It is likely a read error: a sequence one base away is far more abundant. J is TRBJ1-1 and V is TRBV30; 7 bases align to TRBD1. The CDR3 spans 14 residues. Germline loops: CDR1 GTSNPN, CDR2 SVGIG (reference sequence). The CDR3 spells CAWRQGRAYTDAFF. The DNA of the CDR3 is TGTGCCTGGAGACAGGGGAGGGCGTACACTGACGCTTTCTTT.

The rearrangement links TRBV29-1 to TRBJ2-5, with TRBD2 identical over 9 bases. The CDR3 length is 16 residues. V was pared by 6 bases and J by 4 bases, with 15 bases of the junction left unmatched. Germline CDR1 and CDR2: SQVTM and ANQGSEA. CDR3 DNA sequence: TGCAGCGTAGACGGAGTCTCGAGCGGGGGGAGAGAGACCCAGTACTTC. Translated, it gives CSVDGVSSGGRETQYF.

The sample holds one count of this clone. The CDR3 region is CASSSLGRAVNTEAFF. CDR3 DNA: TGTGCCAGCAGCTCCTTGGGGCGGGCTGTGAACACTGAAGCTTTCTTT. The rearrangement links TRBV5-4 to TRBJ1-1; D possibly corresponds to TRBD1 (5 bases). Trimming removed 3 bases from V and 0 bases from J, with 15 bases in between. The CDR3 length is 16 residues. In germline, CDR1 is SGHNT, CDR2 YYREEE (reference sequence).

The J gene is TRBJ1-5, the V gene TRBV4-1; D gene unclear. Trimming shortened V by 4 bases and J by 0 bases, and 10 bases separated the two germline ends. CDR1 is MGHRA and CDR2 is YSYEKL in the germline V gene. CDR3 size: 15 residues. The chain's CDR3 is CASSLREDSNQPQHF. The CDR3 DNA follows: TGCGCCAGCAGCCTGCGGGAGGATAGCAATCAGCCCCAGCATTTT.

V gene TRBV7-2 combines with J gene TRBJ2-7, with 11 bases lining up with TRBD1. V shed 1 base, J shed 5 bases, and the junction held 4 bases outside the gene matches. CDR3 length equals 15 residues. CDR1 is SGHTA and CDR2 is FQGNSA in the germline V gene. CDR3 residues: CASSLDRTGGHEQYF. In DNA form, the CDR3 reads TGTGCCAGCAGCTTAGATAGGACAGGGGGCCACGAGCAGTACTTC.

The V call is TRBV5-1, the J call TRBJ1-5; TRBD1 matches at 8 bases. CDR3 length equals 14 residues. In germline, CDR1 is SGHRS, CDR2 YFSETQ. V lost 4 bases, J lost 7 bases, and 7 bases stayed unmatched. The CDR3 region has the DNA TGCGCCAGCAGCAACGACGCAGGGGGCCAGCCCCAGCATTTT. Amino acid sequence: CASSNDAGGQPQHF.

The V gene is TRBV11-2, the J gene TRBJ2-7; no clear D gene. CDR1 SGHAT and CDR2 FQNNGV come from the germline V gene. This CDR3 is built from 13 residues. Trimming removed 5 bases from V and 5 bases from J, with 13 bases in between. CDR3 residues: CASSLSSIHEQYF. In DNA form, the CDR3 reads TGTGCCAGCAGCCTCTCCTCCATCCACGAGCAGTACTTC.

The chain couples TRBV9 to TRBJ2-7; TRBD2 matches 11 bases. CDR1 and CDR2 from the germline V gene are SGDLS and YYNGEE. The CDR3 extends over 16 amino acids. With V trimmed by 0 bases and J by 1 base, 3 bases remained unmatched. The CDR3 region has the DNA TGTGCCAGCAGCGTAGCGGGGACTAGCGGATCCTACGAGCAGTACTTC. It translates to CASSVAGTSGSYEQYF. The complete variable domain, with remaining parts taken from reference TRBV9 and TRBJ2-7, reads DSGVTQTPKHLITATGQRVTLRCSPRSGDLSVYWYQQSLDQGLQFLIQYYNGEERAKGNILERFSAQQFPDLHSELNLSSLELGDSALYFCASSVAGTSGSYEQYFGPGTRLTVT.

V gene TRBV5-6 combines with J gene TRBJ1-2; 9 positions agree with TRBD1. V shed 3 bases and J 4 bases; nucleotides not matched to a gene: 4. This CDR3 comprises 14 residues. Germline assignment: CDR1 SGHDT and CDR2 YYEEEE. CDR3 DNA sequence: TGTGCCAGCAGCTGGGACAGGGCTGTCTATGGCTACACCTTC. Translation: CASSWDRAVYGYTF. Using reference TRBV5-6 and TRBJ1-2 for the parts outside the CDR3, the full variable domain is DAGVTQSPTHLIKTRGQQVTLRCSPKSGHDTVSWYQQALGQGPQFIFQYYEEEERQRGNFPDRFSGHQFPNYSSELNVNALLLGDSALYLCASSWDRAVYGYTFGSGTRLTVV.

This chain joins TRBV12-5 and TRBJ2-7, with TRBD2 matching over 9 bases. The CDR3 totals 16 residues. The V segment lost 0 bases and the J segment 4 bases; nucleotides outside the gene matches: 7. From germline, CDR1 is LGHNT and CDR2 FRNRAP. The CDR3 is CASGLVPLAGSYEQYF. The DNA for the CDR3 is TGTGCTAGTGGTTTGGTCCCTCTAGCGGGATCGTACGAGCAGTACTTC.

This chain connects TRBV7-2 to TRBJ1-4; D possibly corresponds to TRBD1 (6 bases). V was cut by 1 base and J by 7 bases, with 13 bases left in between. The CDR3 runs to 15 residues. Germline V gene sequence: CDR1 SGHTA, CDR2 FQGNSA. CDR3 amino acids: CASSLGGTRVEKLFF. The CDR3 region has the DNA TGTGCCAGCAGCTTAGGGGGGACACGGGTTGAAAAACTGTTTTTT.

The table lists this clone with a few counts. The chain combines TRBV9 with TRBJ1-4; TRBD1 is a possible D gene (5 bases). Germline-derived CDR1 and CDR2 are SGDLS and YYNGEE. The CDR3 has 15 residues. Trimming took 0 bases from V and 7 from J, leaving 13 bases between them. The CDR3 spells CASSVAGTWGEKLFF. The DNA of the CDR3 is TGTGCCAGCAGCGTAGCCGGGACTTGGGGTGAAAAACTGTTTTTT.

This chain uses TRBV25-1 with TRBJ2-7, with 8 bases identical to TRBD1. The CDR3 length is 12 residues. CDR1 is MGHDK and CDR2 is SYGVNS in the germline V gene. Trimming took 8 bases from V and 6 from J; bases not matched to a gene: 6. As DNA, the CDR3 is TGTGCCAGCCAAAGGACAGGGTTCGAGCAGTACTTC. The encoded protein is CASQRTGFEQYF.

The rearrangement links TRBV29-1 to TRBJ2-7, with D perhaps given as TRBD1 or TRBD2 (5 bases each). Germline lookup yields CDR1 SQVTM and CDR2 ANQGSEA. The CDR3 length is 15 residues. V shed 8 bases and J shed 0 bases, with 20 bases lying between them. This CDR3 reads CSPKVGPGSSYEQYF. CDR3 nucleotides: TGCAGCCCTAAGGTGGGTCCAGGGAGCTCCTACGAGCAGTACTTC.

V is TRBV9 and J is TRBJ1-1, with 8 bases fitting TRBD1. CDR3 length: 15 residues. After removal of 4 bases from V and 5 bases from J, the junction contained 10 bases not matched to a gene. From germline, CDR1 is SGDLS and CDR2 YYNGEE. The CDR3 loop reads CASSQGAGGGTEAFF. DNA of the CDR3: TGTGCCAGCAGCCAGGGGGCAGGGGGCGGGACTGAAGCTTTCTTT.

DNA for the CDR3: TGTGCCAGCGGGCACCGGACAGGCCCCACCGGGGAGCTGTTTTTT. It specifies CASGHRTGPTGELFF. This chain connects TRBV5-4 to TRBJ2-2; 7 bases fit TRBD1. CDR3 size: 15 residues. The germline V gene has CDR1 SGHNT and CDR2 YYREEE (reference sequence). J lost 4 bases, V lost 7 bases, and 10 bases had no gene match.

This sequence joins TRBV28 and TRBJ1-2; D is uncertain. V was trimmed by 7 bases and J by 1 base, leaving 16 bases between them. Germline V gene data show CDR1 as MDHEN and CDR2 as SYDVKM. The CDR3 runs to 15 residues. CDR3 sequence: CASNQVSGINYGYTF. CDR3 DNA: TGTGCCAGCAATCAGGTTAGCGGGATTAACTATGGCTACACCTTC.

J is TRBJ2-3 and V is TRBV25-1, with TRBD2 matching 7 bases. Germline CDR1 and CDR2: MGHDK and SYGVNS. V shed 4 bases, J shed 4 bases, and the junction held 11 bases outside the gene matches. The CDR3 totals 16 residues. The CDR3 nucleotides are TGTGCCAGCAGTGGGTTGGTGGCTAGCGGCCCAGATACGCAGTATTTT. This translates into CASSGLVASGPDTQYF.

The chain links TRBV2 to TRBJ2-7, with 7 bases that match TRBD1. The junction had 10 bases not matched to a gene; V was cut back by 8 bases and J by 6 bases. Germline V gives CDR1 SNHLY, CDR2 FYNNEI. The CDR3 sequence is 13 residues long. Here the CDR3 reads CASGQQGTPEQYF. CDR3 in DNA: TGTGCCAGCGGTCAACAGGGGACGCCCGAGCAGTACTTC.

The gene calls are TRBV11-2 and TRBJ1-1, with D possibly matching TRBD1 (6 bases). The germline V gene encodes CDR1 SGHAT and CDR2 FQNNGV. V was shortened by 3 bases and J by 11 bases, with 16 bases between the two germline ends. The CDR3 covers 13 residues. The CDR3 loop reads CASSFFGQGSAFF. CDR3 DNA: TGTGCCAGCAGCTTCTTTGGGCAGGGGTCGGCTTTCTTT.

This chain uses TRBV28 with TRBJ2-7, with 16 bases aligning to TRBD2. The CDR3 covers 18 residues. The trim removed 6 bases at V and 4 bases at J, leaving 12 bases unmatched. Germline V lookup: CDR1 MDHEN, CDR2 SYDVKM. The CDR3 loop reads CASSGTSGRGGTLYEQYF. DNA for the CDR3: TGTGCCAGCAGCGGGACTAGCGGGAGGGGAGGGACACTATACGAGCAGTACTTC. Drawing the rest from reference TRBV28 and TRBJ2-7, the complete variable domain is DVKVTQSSRYLVKRTGEKVFLECVQDMDHENMFWYRQDPGLGLRLIYFSYDVKMKEKGDIPEGYSVSREKKERFSLILESASTNQTSMYLCASSGTSGRGGTLYEQYFGPGTRLTVT.

The chain carries TRBV5-4 and TRBJ2-7, with TRBD1 as a possible D gene (6 bases). Trimming took 4 bases from V and 3 from J, leaving 11 bases between them. Germline-derived CDR1 and CDR2 are SGHNT and YYREEE (reference sequence). The CDR3 runs to 13 residues. The DNA of the CDR3 is TGTGCCAGCAGCCAAGAACAGGGCTACGAGCAGTACTTC. Translation gives CASSQEQGYEQYF.

This chain joins TRBV5-4 and TRBJ1-4; TRBD1 might be the D (5 bases). The CDR3 contains 17 residues. Germline V gene data show CDR1 as SGHNT and CDR2 as YYREEE (reference sequence). V was shortened by 0 bases and J by 8 bases, with 20 bases between the two germline ends. The CDR3 nucleotides are TGTGCCAGCAGCTTGGGGGGCAATCAGGCCGCAGGAGAAAAACTGTTTTTT. This encodes CASSLGGNQAAGEKLFF.

V gene TRBV18 combines with J gene TRBJ1-2; D call uncertain. Trimming stripped 3 bases from V and 5 bases from J, with 10 bases between. CDR1 KGHSH and CDR2 LQKENI come from the germline V gene. This CDR3 is 13 amino acids long. CDR3 sequence: CASSPDPSYGYTF. The CDR3 bases are TGTGCCAGCTCACCGGATCCCAGTTATGGCTACACCTTC.